This paragraph reports one TCR beta chain. Method: immunoSEQ multiplex PCR; TCRdb's copy keeps in-frame clones and lacks some. The repertoire holds about 120,000 clones, approximately 95% seen once, with approximately 6.2% in the top ten. The CDR3 consists of 14 residues. The junction had 8 bases not matched to a gene; V was cut back by 10 bases and J by 4 bases. The germline gives CDR1 LNHDA, CDR2 SQIVND (reference sequence). These data are taken from a study of T cell changes during pregnancy in multiple sclerosis. The chain combines TRBV19 with TRBJ1-2, with TRBD1 identical over 11 bases. Sequencing was performed on peripheral blood, taken before pregnancy. This TCR was recovered from a female donor with multiple sclerosis, enrolled in a pregnancy study. CDR3 sequence (DNA): TGTGCCACCCACTCGGACAGGGGGCTCTATGGCTACACCTTC. It encodes CATHSDRGLYGYTF.